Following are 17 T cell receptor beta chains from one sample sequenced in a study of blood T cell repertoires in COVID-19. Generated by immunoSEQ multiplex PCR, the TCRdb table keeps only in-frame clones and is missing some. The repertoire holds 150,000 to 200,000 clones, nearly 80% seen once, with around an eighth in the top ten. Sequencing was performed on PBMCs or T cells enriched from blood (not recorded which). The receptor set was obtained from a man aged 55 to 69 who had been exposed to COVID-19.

CDR3 protein: CASSQGGLGELFF. CDR3 bases: TGTGCCAGCAGCCAAGGGGGACTCGGGGAGCTGTTTTTT. The gene calls are TRBV3-1 (or the pseudogene TRBV3-2) and TRBJ2-2, with D possibly matching TRBD2 (6 bases). Germline CDR1 and CDR2: LGHDT and YNNKEL (reference sequence). Deletions cut 1 base from V and 7 bases from J, with 7 bases between. This CDR3 comprises 13 residues.

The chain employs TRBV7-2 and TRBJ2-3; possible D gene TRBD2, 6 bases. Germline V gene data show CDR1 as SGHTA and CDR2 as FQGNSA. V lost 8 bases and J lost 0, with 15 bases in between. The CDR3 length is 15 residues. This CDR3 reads CASDRGGDSTDTQYF. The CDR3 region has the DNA TGTGCCAGCGATCGAGGAGGGGATAGCACAGATACGCAGTATTTT.

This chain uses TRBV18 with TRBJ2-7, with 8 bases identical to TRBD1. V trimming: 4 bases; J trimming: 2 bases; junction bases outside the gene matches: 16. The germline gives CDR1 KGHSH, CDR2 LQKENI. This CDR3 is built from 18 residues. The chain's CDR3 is CASSHQPRQGKAPYEQYF. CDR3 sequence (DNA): TGTGCCAGCTCACACCAGCCTAGACAGGGGAAGGCCCCCTACGAGCAGTACTTC.

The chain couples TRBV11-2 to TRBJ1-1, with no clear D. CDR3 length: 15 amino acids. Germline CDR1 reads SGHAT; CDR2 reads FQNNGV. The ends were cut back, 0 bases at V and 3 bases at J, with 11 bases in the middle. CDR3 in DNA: TGTGCCAGCAGCTTAGATGCAGGATGGTACACTGAAGCTTTCTTT. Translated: CASSLDAGWYTEAFF. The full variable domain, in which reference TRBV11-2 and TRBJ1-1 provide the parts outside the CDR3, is EAGVAQSPRYKIIEKRQSVAFWCNPISGHATLYWYQQILGQGPKLLIQFQNNGVVDDSQLPKDRFSAERLKGVDSTLKIQPAKLEDSAVYLCASSLDAGWYTEAFFGQGTRLTVV.

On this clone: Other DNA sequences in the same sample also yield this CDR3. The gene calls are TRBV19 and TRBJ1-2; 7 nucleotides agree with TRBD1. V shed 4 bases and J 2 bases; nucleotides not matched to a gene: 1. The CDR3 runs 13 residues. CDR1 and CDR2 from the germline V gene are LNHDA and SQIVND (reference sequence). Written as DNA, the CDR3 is TGTGCCAGTAGTACACAGGGGAACTATGGCTACACCTTC. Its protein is CASSTQGNYGYTF.

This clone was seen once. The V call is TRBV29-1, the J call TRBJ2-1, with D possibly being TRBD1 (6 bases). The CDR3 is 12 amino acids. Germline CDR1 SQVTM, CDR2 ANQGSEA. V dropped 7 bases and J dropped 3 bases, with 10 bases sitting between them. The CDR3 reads CSARTVYNEQFF. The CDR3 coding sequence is TGCAGCGCCAGGACAGTCTACAATGAGCAGTTCTTC.

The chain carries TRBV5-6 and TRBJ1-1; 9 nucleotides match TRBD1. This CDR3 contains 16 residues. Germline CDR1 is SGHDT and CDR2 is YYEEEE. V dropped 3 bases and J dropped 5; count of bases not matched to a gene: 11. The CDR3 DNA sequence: TGTGCCAGCAGCTACCGTACCGGGACAGGGCGAACTGAAGCTTTCTTT. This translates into CASSYRTGTGRTEAFF.

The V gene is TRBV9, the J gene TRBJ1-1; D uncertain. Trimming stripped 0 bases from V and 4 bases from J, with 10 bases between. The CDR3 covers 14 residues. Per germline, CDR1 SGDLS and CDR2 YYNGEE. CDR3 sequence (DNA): TGTGCCAGCAGCGTAGCGGGTGTTGGCACTGAAGCTTTCTTT. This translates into CASSVAGVGTEAFF. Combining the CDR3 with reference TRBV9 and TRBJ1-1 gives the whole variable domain DSGVTQTPKHLITATGQRVTLRCSPRSGDLSVYWYQQSLDQGLQFLIQYYNGEERAKGNILERFSAQQFPDLHSELNLSSLELGDSALYFCASSVAGVGTEAFFGQGTRLTVV.

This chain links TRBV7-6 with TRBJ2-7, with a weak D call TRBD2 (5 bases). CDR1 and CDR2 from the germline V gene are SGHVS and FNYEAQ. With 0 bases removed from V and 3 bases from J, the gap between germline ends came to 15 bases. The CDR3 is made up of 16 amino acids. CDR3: CASSLAEVPGGYEQYF. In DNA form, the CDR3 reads TGTGCCAGCAGCTTAGCGGAGGTCCCCGGAGGCTACGAGCAGTACTTC. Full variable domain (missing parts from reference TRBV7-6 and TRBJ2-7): GAGVSQSPRYKVTKRGQDVALRCDPISGHVSLYWYRQALGQGPEFLTYFNYEAQQDKSGLPNDRFSAERPEGSISTLTIQRTEQRDSAMYRCASSLAEVPGGYEQYFGPGTRLTVT.

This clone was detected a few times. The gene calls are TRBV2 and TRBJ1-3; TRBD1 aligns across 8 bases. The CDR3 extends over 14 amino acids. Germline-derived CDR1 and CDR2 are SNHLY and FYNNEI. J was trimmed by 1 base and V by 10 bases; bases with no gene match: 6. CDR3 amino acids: CAIGQGVSGNTIYF. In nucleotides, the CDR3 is TGTGCCATCGGACAGGGTGTTTCTGGAAACACCATATATTTT.

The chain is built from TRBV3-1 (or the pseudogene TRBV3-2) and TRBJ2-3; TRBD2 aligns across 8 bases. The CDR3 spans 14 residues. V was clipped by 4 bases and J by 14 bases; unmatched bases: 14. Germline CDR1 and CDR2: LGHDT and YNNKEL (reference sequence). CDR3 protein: CASSREGTSRFGYF. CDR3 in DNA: TGTGCCAGCAGCCGAGAGGGGACTAGTCGTTTCGGGTATTTT.

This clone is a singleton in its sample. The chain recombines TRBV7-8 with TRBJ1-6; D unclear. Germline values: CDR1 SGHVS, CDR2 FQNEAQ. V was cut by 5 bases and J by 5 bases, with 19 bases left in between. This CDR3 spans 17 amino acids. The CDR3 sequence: CASSPLAGSHNNSPLHF. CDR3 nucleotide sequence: TGTGCCAGCAGCCCCTTAGCGGGGAGCCACAATAATTCACCCCTCCACTTT.

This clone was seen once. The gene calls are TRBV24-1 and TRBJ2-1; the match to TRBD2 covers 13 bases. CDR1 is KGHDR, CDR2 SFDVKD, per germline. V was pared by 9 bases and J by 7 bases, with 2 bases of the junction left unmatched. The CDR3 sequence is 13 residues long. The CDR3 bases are TGTGCCACCTCGGGACTAGCGGGGAATGAGCAGTTCTTC. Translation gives CATSGLAGNEQFF.

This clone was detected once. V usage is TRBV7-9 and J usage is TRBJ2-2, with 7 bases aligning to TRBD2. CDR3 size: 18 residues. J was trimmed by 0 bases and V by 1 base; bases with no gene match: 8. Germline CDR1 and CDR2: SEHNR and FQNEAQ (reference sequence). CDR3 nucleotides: TGTGCCAGCAGCTTAGTCGTGGGAGCGGGGCCGAACACCGGGGAGCTGTTTTTT. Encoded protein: CASSLVVGAGPNTGELFF.

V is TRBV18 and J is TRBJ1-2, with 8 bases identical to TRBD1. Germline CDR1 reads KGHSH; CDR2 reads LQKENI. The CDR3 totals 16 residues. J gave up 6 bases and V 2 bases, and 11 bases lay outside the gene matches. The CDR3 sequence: CASSPTSDRGSHGYTF. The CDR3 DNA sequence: TGTGCCAGCTCACCAACTAGCGACAGGGGATCCCATGGCTACACCTTC.

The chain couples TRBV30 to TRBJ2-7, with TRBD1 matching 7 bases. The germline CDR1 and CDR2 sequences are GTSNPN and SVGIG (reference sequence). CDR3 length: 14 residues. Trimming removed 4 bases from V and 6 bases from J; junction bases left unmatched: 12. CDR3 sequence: CAWTRDRSIPEQYF. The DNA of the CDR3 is TGTGCCTGGACAAGGGACAGAAGTATCCCCGAGCAGTACTTC.

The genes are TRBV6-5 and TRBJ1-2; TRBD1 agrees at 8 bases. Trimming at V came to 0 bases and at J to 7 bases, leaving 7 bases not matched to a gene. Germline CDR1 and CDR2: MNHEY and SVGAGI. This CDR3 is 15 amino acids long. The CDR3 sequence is CASSYSGDRILGYTF. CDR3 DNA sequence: TGTGCCAGCAGTTACTCGGGGGACAGGATCCTTGGCTACACCTTC.